This entry lists 2 T cell receptor beta chains sequenced from one sample in a study of beta chain features in type 1 diabetes. The authors reverse transcribed all of the isolated RNA, so sequencing captured expressed TCRB transcripts. Method: immunoSEQ multiplex PCR; TCRdb's copy keeps in-frame clones and lacks some. The sample shows some 19,000 clones, about 50% of them seen only once. The sample comprised stem cell memory CD4+ T cells from blood. Every receptor here comes from a man younger than 35 in good health.

CDR3 sequence: CASSFPLTPNTEAFF. The CDR3 nucleotides are TGTGCCAGCAGCTTCCCGCTGACACCTAACACTGAAGCTTTCTTT. V is TRBV28 and J is TRBJ1-1; D is unresolved. The CDR3 is 15 amino acids. Between the trimmed V and J ends, which lost 6 bases and 2 bases, there was a span of 16 bases. Per the germline V gene, CDR1 is MDHEN and CDR2 is SYDVKM.

This clone has just a few counts. The genes are TRBV19 and TRBJ2-1, with no clear D. The CDR3 has 15 amino acids. Germline V gives CDR1 LNHDA, CDR2 SQIVND (reference sequence). V shed 3 bases and J shed 0 bases, with 9 bases lying between them. The chain's CDR3 is CASSMAVYSYNEQFF. In DNA form, the CDR3 reads TGTGCCAGTAGTATGGCAGTATACTCCTACAATGAGCAGTTCTTC. Combining the CDR3 with reference TRBV19 and TRBJ2-1 gives the whole variable domain DGGITQSPKYLFRKEGQNVTLSCEQNLNHDAMYWYRQDPGQGLRLIYYSQIVNDFQKGDIAEGYSVSREKKESFPLTVTSAQKNPTAFYLCASSMAVYSYNEQFFGPGTRLTVL.